A single sample gave rise to the 21 T cell receptor beta chains below, sequenced in a study of siplizumab effects on memory and regulatory T cells. The data were produced by immunoSEQ multiplex PCR, yet TCRdb's version contains in-frame clones alone and is incomplete. This sample has some 100,000 clones, with 80% to 95% found just once. Input material: CD8+ T cells sorted from blood. These receptors all stem from a human donor in good health.

This chain connects TRBV6-5 to TRBJ2-1; D is ambiguous. Germline values: CDR1 MNHEY, CDR2 SVGAGI. The CDR3 contains 13 residues. Trimming cost V 2 bases and J 15 bases, with 17 bases left between them. This chain's CDR3 is CASSYEGSTIWFF. CDR3 in DNA: TGTGCCAGCAGTTACGAAGGAAGTACCATCTGGTTCTTC.

This chain uses TRBV7-9 with TRBJ2-7, with 11 bases aligning to TRBD1. In germline, CDR1 is SEHNR, CDR2 FQNEAQ (reference sequence). CDR3 length: 15 residues. V trimming: 5 bases; J trimming: 7 bases; junction bases outside the gene matches: 10. The CDR3: CASSPPGTGGVEQYF. In nucleotides, the CDR3 is TGTGCCAGCAGCCCACCCGGGACAGGGGGTGTTGAGCAGTACTTC.

For the CDR3, the DNA is TGTGCCTGGAGTGTACGGGCCTATGGCTACACCTTC. The encoded protein is CAWSVRAYGYTF. This chain links TRBV30 with TRBJ1-2; D is ambiguous. The CDR3 length is 12 residues. The germline CDR1 and CDR2 sequences are GTSNPN and SVGIG (reference sequence). Trimming took off 0 bases at V and 4 bases at J, with 6 bases between the two ends.

This clone was observed once. The chain carries TRBV4-1 and TRBJ2-1, with no clear D. The germline CDR1 and CDR2 sequences are MGHRA and YSYEKL. Trimming left V 4 bases short and J 1 base short, with 11 bases between. The CDR3 has 15 residues. CDR3 nucleotide sequence: TGCGCCAGCAGCCCCCTCTCTAATTCCTACAATGAGCAGTTCTTC. Its protein product is CASSPLSNSYNEQFF.

The rearrangement links TRBV4-1 to TRBJ1-4; the D gene is possibly TRBD1 (6 bases). Germline V gene lookup returns CDR1 MGHRA and CDR2 YSYEKL. The CDR3 contains 15 residues. The V and J ends lost 3 bases and 7 bases respectively, with 15 bases between them. The CDR3: CASSQIQGVVEKLFF. In DNA, the CDR3 is TGCGCCAGCAGCCAGATACAGGGTGTGGTTGAAAAACTGTTTTTT.

This rearrangement joins TRBV7-9 to TRBJ1-4, with TRBD1 as a possible D gene (5 bases). The germline gives CDR1 SEHNR, CDR2 FQNEAQ (reference sequence). The CDR3 is 14 residues long. V was shortened by 5 bases and J by 5 bases, with 12 bases between the two germline ends. The CDR3 is CASSPGRDNEKLFF. In DNA, the CDR3 is TGTGCCAGCAGCCCGGGACGGGACAATGAAAAACTGTTTTTT.

This rearrangement joins TRBV5-1 to TRBJ1-4, with D perhaps TRBD1 (6 bases). CDR3 size: 17 residues. Germline values: CDR1 SGHRS, CDR2 YFSETQ. The V end lost 0 bases, the J end lost 4 bases, and 16 bases lay between the germline ends. The CDR3 DNA sequence: TGCGCCAGCAGCTTGGCCTTGTCAGGGGTGGATAATGAAAAACTGTTTTTT. Translating it yields CASSLALSGVDNEKLFF.

The chain combines TRBV5-5 with TRBJ1-5; weak D call: TRBD1 (5 bases). The CDR3 is made up of 16 amino acids. The germline V gene has CDR1 SGHKS and CDR2 YYEKEE (reference sequence). V shed 0 bases and J shed 0 bases, with 10 bases lying between them. CDR3 amino acids: CASSLDRGNSNQPQHF. In nucleotides, the CDR3 is TGTGCCAGCAGCTTGGATAGGGGCAATAGCAATCAGCCCCAGCATTTT.

This chain connects TRBV6-1 to TRBJ1-6; 12 bases line up with TRBD1. V lost 2 bases, J lost 6 bases, and 8 bases stayed unmatched. Germline V CDR1 and CDR2: MNHNS, SASEGT. The CDR3 length is 18 residues. CDR3 in DNA: TGTGCCAGCAGTGAAAGACCCCGGGACAGGGGGCCTAATTCACCCCTCCACTTT. Translated, it gives CASSERPRDRGPNSPLHF.

V gene TRBV10-1 combines with J gene TRBJ1-1; possible D gene TRBD1, 6 bases. The germline CDR1 and CDR2 sequences are WNHNN and SYGVQD (reference sequence). V was trimmed by 2 bases and J by 6 bases, leaving 13 bases between them. The CDR3 is 14 residues long. CDR3 amino acids: CASSERGGSAEAFF. The CDR3, as DNA: TGCGCCAGCAGTGAGCGGGGGGGCTCGGCTGAAGCTTTCTTT.

V gene TRBV18 combines with J gene TRBJ2-1; no definite D call. The CDR3 consists of 17 residues. The V end lost 2 bases, the J end lost 0 bases, and 14 bases lay between the germline ends. The germline gives CDR1 KGHSH, CDR2 LQKENI. The CDR3 region is CASSPTPPLSSYNEQFF. The CDR3 DNA reads as TGTGCCAGCTCACCAACGCCGCCATTAAGCTCCTACAATGAGCAGTTCTTC.

The chain carries TRBV27 and TRBJ2-7; D might be TRBD1 or TRBD2, each matching 5 bases. Trimming shortened V by 0 bases and J by 5 bases, and 14 bases separated the two germline ends. This CDR3 spans 15 amino acids. Germline-derived CDR1 and CDR2 are MNHEY and SMNVEV (reference sequence). The CDR3 sequence is CASSLSGPEADEQYF. Here the CDR3 DNA reads TGTGCCAGCAGTTTATCGGGACCTGAAGCCGACGAGCAGTACTTC.

DNA for the CDR3: TGTGCCAGTAGTATAGAGGTGATGTTTCAGGATAGCAATCAGCCCCAGCATTTT. Protein: CASSIEVMFQDSNQPQHF. The V call is TRBV19, the J call TRBJ1-5, with D unclear. Trimming removed 0 bases from V and 0 bases from J, with 15 bases in between. Germline loops: CDR1 LNHDA, CDR2 SQIVND (reference sequence). This CDR3 spans 18 amino acids.

This clone was observed a single time. The rearrangement links TRBV6-6 to TRBJ1-1; a weak D match, TRBD1 (5 bases). This CDR3 region has 13 residues. The germline gives CDR1 MNHNY, CDR2 SVGAGI (reference sequence). With 6 bases removed from V and 3 bases from J, the gap between germline ends came to 11 bases. CDR3 DNA sequence: TGTGCCAGCAGCCAGGGACTGTACACTGAAGCTTTCTTT. This gives the protein CASSQGLYTEAFF.

V and J are TRBV10-3 and TRBJ2-1; the D is unclear. Germline values: CDR1 ENHRY, CDR2 SYGVKD. The CDR3 contains 13 residues. V shed 0 bases and J shed 4 bases, with 4 bases lying between them. CDR3: CAISESGYNEQFF. Written as DNA, the CDR3 is TGTGCCATCAGTGAGTCCGGGTACAATGAGCAGTTCTTC.

The chain uses TRBV28 and TRBJ2-1, with D tentatively TRBD2 (5 bases). Germline V gene lookup returns CDR1 MDHEN and CDR2 SYDVKM. Trimming took off 6 bases at V and 7 bases at J, with 22 bases between the two ends. This CDR3 is built from 16 residues. In DNA, the CDR3 is TGTGCCAGCAGCTTCCCGTCGGGAAATACATGGAATGAGCAGTTCTTC. This encodes CASSFPSGNTWNEQFF.

The DNA of the CDR3 is TGTGCCAGCAGTCACGGCGGGGATTACAATGAGCAGTTCTTC. This codes for CASSHGGDYNEQFF. The J gene is TRBJ2-1, the V gene TRBV6-5; possibly TRBD2 for D (6 bases). V lost 5 bases, J lost 4 bases, and 12 bases lay in between. Germline CDR1 reads MNHEY; CDR2 reads SVGAGI. The length of the CDR3 is 14 residues.

The chain has TRBV4-3 and TRBJ2-5, with 8 bases matching TRBD2. Germline V lookup: CDR1 LGHNA, CDR2 YSLEER. The CDR3 has 15 residues. The trim removed 4 bases at V and 4 bases at J, leaving 8 bases unmatched. CDR3 protein: CASSLTGGAGETQYF. The DNA for the CDR3 is TGCGCCAGCAGCCTCACGGGAGGGGCTGGAGAGACCCAGTACTTC.

This clone was observed a single time. V and J are TRBV6-5 and TRBJ2-1; D uncertain. The CDR3 is made up of 13 amino acids. Germline V gives CDR1 MNHEY, CDR2 SVGAGI. The germline V and J ends were trimmed by 2 bases and 2 bases, with 4 bases remaining between them. The CDR3 sequence: CASSYGPYNEQFF. The CDR3 DNA sequence: TGTGCCAGCAGTTACGGGCCCTACAATGAGCAGTTCTTC.

V and J are TRBV7-8 and TRBJ1-4; TRBD1 matches at 9 bases. V was clipped by 5 bases and J by 6 bases; unmatched bases: 4. CDR1 is SGHVS, CDR2 FQNEAQ, per germline. There are 14 residues in the CDR3. The CDR3 loop reads CASSRTGGDEKLFF. CDR3 nucleotides: TGTGCCAGCAGCCGAACAGGGGGCGATGAAAAACTGTTTTTT.

This chain links TRBV5-5 with TRBJ1-2; D gene unclear. V was trimmed by 2 bases and J by 6 bases, leaving 17 bases between them. This CDR3 spans 15 amino acids. The germline CDR1 and CDR2 sequences are SGHKS and YYEKEE (reference sequence). The CDR3 region has the DNA TGTGCCAGCAGCTTATATGAACCAGTGGGAGATGGCTACACCTTC. Encoded protein: CASSLYEPVGDGYTF.